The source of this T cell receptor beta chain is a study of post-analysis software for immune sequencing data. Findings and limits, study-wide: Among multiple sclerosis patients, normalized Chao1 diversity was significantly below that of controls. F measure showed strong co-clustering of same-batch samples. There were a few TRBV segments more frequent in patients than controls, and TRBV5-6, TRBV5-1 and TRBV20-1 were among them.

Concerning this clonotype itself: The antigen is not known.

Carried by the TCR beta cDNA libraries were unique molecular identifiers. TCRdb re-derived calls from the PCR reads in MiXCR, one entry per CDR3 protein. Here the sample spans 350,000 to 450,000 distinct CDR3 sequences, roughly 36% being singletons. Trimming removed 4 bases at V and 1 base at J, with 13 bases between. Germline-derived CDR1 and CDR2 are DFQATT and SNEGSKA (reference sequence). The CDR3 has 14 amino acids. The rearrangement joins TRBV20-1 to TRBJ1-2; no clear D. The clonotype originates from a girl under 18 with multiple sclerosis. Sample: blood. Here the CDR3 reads CSAIQSLHNYGYTF. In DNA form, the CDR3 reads TGCAGTGCTATTCAGAGCCTCCATAACTATGGCTACACCTTC.